A selection of T cell receptor beta chains follows, all from one sample in a study of monozygotic twins with inflammatory bowel disease. TCRdb reprocessed the 5' RACE reads and stores each CDR3 protein as one record, lacking DNA. This sample's clone table lists approximately 200,000 distinct CDR3 sequences. Input material: blood. These TCRs come from a human donor with ulcerative colitis or Crohn's disease, or a healthy co-twin of an affected twin (not recorded which). The CDR3 runs from the conserved cysteine through the conserved F or W.

J | V | CDR3
TRBJ2-1 | TRBV4-1 | CASSQAWGAANEQFF
TRBJ1-5 | TRBV19 | CASSIGPRAGKQPQHF
TRBJ1-6 | TRBV6-1 | CASSDQGSSYNSPLHF
TRBJ1-2 | TRBV24-1 | CATSDLPTGTTTTYGYTF
TRBJ2-7 | TRBV11-2 | CASSWSRGRSSYEQYF
TRBJ2-3 | TRBV5-1 | CASSSGGLTDTQYF
TRBJ2-3 | TRBV10-3 | CAILGSGPTDTQYF
TRBJ2-3 | TRBV7-9 | CASSLRGQGQSTDTRYF
TRBJ1-1 | TRBV10-2 | CASRDTTGQNTEAFF
TRBJ1-4 | TRBV4-1 | CASSQDRRGSIEKLFF
TRBJ2-1 | TRBV5-6 | CASSFLGAGDEQFF
TRBJ1-4 | TRBV15 | CATSVRGQGLFNEKLFF
TRBJ2-3 | TRBV12-3/TRBV12-4 | CASSFSGGGHTDTQYF
TRBJ1-2 | TRBV12-3/TRBV12-4 | CASSLDLDPLYGYTF
TRBJ1-3 | TRBV5-6 | CASSLRGSGNTIYF
TRBJ2-2 | TRBV7-9 | CASSSWGRGVGAGELFF
TRBJ2-1 | TRBV5-1 | CASSYEGGLEQFF
TRBJ1-1 | TRBV12-3/TRBV12-4 | CASSSPAPAGSMNTEAFF
TRBJ2-7 | TRBV7-3 | CASSLVGGPTYEQYF
TRBJ2-1 | TRBV6-5 | CASSERRNEQFF
TRBJ2-2 | TRBV7-3 | CASSIQTPATGELFF
TRBJ2-2 | TRBV4-1 | CASTTALGGLGELFF
TRBJ1-2 | TRBV7-9 | CASSLDLGFYGYTF
TRBJ2-3 | TRBV20-1 | CSARDGQGQADTQYF
TRBJ2-1 | TRBV20-1 | CSARDRGRAGNEQFF
TRBJ1-2 | TRBV20-1 | CSATGSDYGYTF
TRBJ2-1 | TRBV7-3 | CASSTGQANNEQFF
TRBJ2-7 | TRBV20-1 | CSARGQTYEQYF
TRBJ2-2 | TRBV19 | CASSKRTGGISGELFF
TRBJ1-1 | TRBV5-1 | CASTRIQGGGTEAFF
TRBJ1-2 | TRBV5-4 | CASNSGGQVANYGYTF
TRBJ1-1 | TRBV5-4 | CASSPGASMNTEAFF
TRBJ2-6 | TRBV18 | CASSSRAGGANVLTF
TRBJ1-5 | TRBV28 | CASSRGGPGQPQHF
TRBJ1-6 | TRBV7-2 | CASSFPGQLNSPLHF
TRBJ2-4 | TRBV5-1 | CASSILAGGSKNIQYF
TRBJ1-4 | TRBV5-1 | CASSSDPVRGEKLFF